One and the same sample provided the 31 T cell receptor beta chains below, sequenced in a study of identical twins. One entry per CDR3 protein results from TCRdb running MiXCR on the 5' RACE reads. Here the sample spans hundreds of thousands of distinct CDR3 sequences, more than 9% being singletons. The same data also went into a second study, on yellow fever vaccine responses in identical twins.

Sample: PBMCs. The receptors stem from a woman between 18 and 29 years old in good health.

The chain links TRBV3-1 to TRBJ2-1; D gene unclear. Germline CDR1 reads LGHDT; CDR2 reads YNNKEL (reference sequence). Trimming stripped 2 bases from V and 8 bases from J, with 10 bases between. This CDR3 has 13 residues. The CDR3 sequence: CASSQIELDEQFF. CDR3 nucleotide sequence: TGTGCCAGCAGCCAAATCGAGCTCGATGAGCAGTTCTTC.

This chain uses TRBV4-1 with TRBJ1-4; D remains unclear. CDR1 and CDR2 (germline): MGHRA, YSYEKL. The length of the CDR3 is 15 residues. V was pared by 3 bases and J by 8 bases, with 16 bases between. CDR3 in DNA: TGCGCCAGCAGCCAGGACGATCTAGATCGGGAAAAACTGTTTTTT. Its translation is CASSQDDLDREKLFF.

This clonotype was detected ten times or more. This sequence joins TRBV6-1 and TRBJ1-1; unclear D gene. The CDR3 is 13 residues long. Trimming cost V 6 bases and J 5 bases, with 13 bases left between them. Germline assignment: CDR1 MNHNS and CDR2 SASEGT. DNA for the CDR3: TGTGCCAGCAGGAGGGTTTCATCAACTGAAGCTTTCTTT. Protein sequence: CASRRVSSTEAFF.

This clonotype was seen at least ten times. The genes are TRBV29-1 and TRBJ1-1, with 7 bases that match TRBD1. This CDR3 is built from 15 residues. The germline gives CDR1 SQVTM, CDR2 ANQGSEA. J was trimmed by 2 bases and V by 1 base; bases with no gene match: 7. The CDR3 region has the DNA TGCAGCGTTGAAGTTCTAGGGGGCATTAACACTGAAGCTTTCTTT. It encodes CSVEVLGGINTEAFF.

This clonotype appeared many times. V gene TRBV15 combines with J gene TRBJ1-1, with D hard to call. Germline CDR1 and CDR2: LNHNV and YYDKDF (reference sequence). CDR3 length: 14 residues. V lost 5 bases and J 4 bases, leaving 14 bases between the germline ends. DNA of the CDR3: TGTGCCACCAGCCCCGAGGTGATCTCCACTGAAGCTTTCTTT. This gives the protein CATSPEVISTEAFF.

This clonotype has just a few counts. The V and J genes are TRBV18 and TRBJ2-1, with D perhaps assigned TRBD1 or TRBD2 (5 bases each). Germline V CDR1 and CDR2: KGHSH, LQKENI. The CDR3 length is 14 residues. V was clipped by 7 bases and J by 1 base, with 11 bases between them. The CDR3 sequence: CASLPGPSYNEQFF. The CDR3 DNA reads TGTGCCAGCTTACCGGGGCCTTCCTACAATGAGCAGTTCTTC.

This clonotype was seen repeatedly, ten times or more. The junction departs from germline at one end; a sequencing error may be responsible. J is TRBJ2-3 and V is TRBV12-3 or TRBV12-4, with TRBD2 matching 12 bases. CDR3 length: 17 residues. The CDR3 DNA follows: TGTGCCAGCAGTCTAGCCGGACTAGCGGGAAGCACAGATACGCAGTATTTT. This translates into CASSLAGLAGSTDTQYF.

The table lists this clonotype with many counts. The V and J genes are TRBV2 and TRBJ2-5; 7 bases match TRBD1. With 6 bases clipped from V and 1 base from J, the junction kept 14 bases outside the gene matches. The CDR3 loop spans 17 amino acids. CDR1 and CDR2 (germline): SNHLY, FYNNEI. CDR3 sequence: CASRRRENRDSQETQYF. The DNA of the CDR3 is TGTGCCAGCAGAAGAAGGGAGAATCGGGACAGCCAAGAGACCCAGTACTTC.

The chain links TRBV20-1 to TRBJ2-5; 8 bases map to TRBD2. CDR1 is DFQATT and CDR2 is SNEGSKA in the germline V gene (reference sequence). The junction had 1 base not matched to a gene; V was cut back by 2 bases and J by 5 bases. This CDR3 comprises 12 residues. The CDR3 DNA is TGCAGTGCTAGACCGGGGGGGGAGACCCAGTACTTC. Translated, it gives CSARPGGETQYF.

This clonotype came up a few times. This rearrangement joins TRBV21-1 to TRBJ1-5; TRBD1, as called in the table, went unchecked against the DNA. TRBV21-1 counts as a pseudogene. The CDR3 spans 15 residues. The CDR3 coding sequence is TGTGCCAGCAGCAAAGAGCAAAGGGCGAATCAGCCCCAGCATTTT. Translated: CASSKEQRANQPQHF.

V and J are TRBV12-3 or TRBV12-4 and TRBJ1-5, with 10 bases aligning to TRBD1. The CDR3 covers 20 residues. With V trimmed by 0 bases and J by 0 bases, 11 bases remained unmatched. The CDR3 here is CASSLAWYGTGVNSNQPQHF. Written as DNA, the CDR3 is TGTGCCAGCAGTTTAGCCTGGTACGGGACAGGGGTTAATAGCAATCAGCCCCAGCATTTT.

This chain joins TRBV7-9 and TRBJ1-4; D not resolved. V was trimmed by 3 bases and J by 8 bases, leaving 7 bases between them. Germline V gene data show CDR1 as SEHNR and CDR2 as FQNEAQ (reference sequence). The CDR3 extends over 12 amino acids. CDR3 DNA sequence: TGTGCCAGCAGCTTCGCGGTGGAAAAACTGTTTTTT. It encodes CASSFAVEKLFF.

This clonotype was observed a few times. The gene calls are TRBV11-2 and TRBJ2-7, with D perhaps TRBD1 or TRBD2 (5 bases each). CDR1 is SGHAT, CDR2 FQNNGV, per germline. The CDR3 sequence is 16 residues long. Trimming cost V 1 base and J 4 bases, with 17 bases left between them. In DNA form, the CDR3 reads TGTGCCAGCAGCTTAGGATTTTCTTGGGGGTGGTACGAGCAGTACGTC. Its translation: CASSLGFSWGWYEQYV.

This clonotype occurred a few times. The chain links TRBV20-1 to TRBJ2-7; TRBD2 matches 16 bases. The CDR3 loop spans 18 amino acids. V shed 4 bases and J 4 bases; nucleotides not matched to a gene: 13. Germline V gene data show CDR1 as DFQATT and CDR2 as SNEGSKA (reference sequence). As DNA, the CDR3 is TGCAGTGCTACACGAACCGGGACTAGCGGGAGGGAGAATTACGAGCAGTACTTC. This sequence encodes CSATRTGTSGRENYEQYF.

The genes are TRBV12-3 or TRBV12-4 and TRBJ2-7; either TRBD1 or TRBD2 may fit D (5 bases each). V was shortened by 4 bases and J by 3 bases, with 13 bases between the two germline ends. The CDR3 runs 14 residues. The CDR3 bases are TGTGCCAGCAGTTCCCCGGGACCGAACTACGAGCAGTACTTC. It encodes CASSSPGPNYEQYF.

This clonotype was detected a few times. The chain links TRBV20-1 to TRBJ1-3; D is unresolved. The CDR3 is 11 amino acids. CDR1 and CDR2 (germline): DFQATT, SNEGSKA (reference sequence). V was clipped by 6 bases and J by 4 bases, with 7 bases between them. The DNA for the CDR3 is TGCAGTGCAGCGGAAGGAAACACCATATATTTT. Protein: CSAAEGNTIYF.

CDR3 protein: CASSPLTDRGTDTQYF. CDR3 DNA sequence: TGTGCCAGCTCACCCTTGACGGACAGGGGAACAGATACGCAGTATTTT. The rearrangement joins TRBV18 to TRBJ2-3; the match to TRBD1 covers 9 bases. Trimming at V came to 3 bases and at J to 3 bases, leaving 7 bases not matched to a gene. CDR1 and CDR2 from the germline V gene are KGHSH and LQKENI. CDR3 size: 16 residues. Full variable domain (remainder filled in from reference TRBV18 and TRBJ2-3): NAGVMQNPRHLVRRRGQEARLRCSPMKGHSHVYWYRQLPEEGLKFMVYLQKENIIDESGMPKERFSAEFPKEGPSILRIQQVVRGDSAAYFCASSPLTDRGTDTQYFGPGTRLTVL.

This clonotype was recorded a few times. J is TRBJ2-3 and V is TRBV19; no clear D gene. The V end was cut by 10 bases, the J end by 2 bases, with 7 bases between. The germline V gene encodes CDR1 LNHDA and CDR2 SQIVND (reference sequence). This CDR3 contains 11 residues. The CDR3 is CATGPTDTQYF. CDR3 DNA sequence: TGTGCCACCGGGCCCACAGATACGCAGTATTTT. Based on the CDR3 plus reference TRBV19 and TRBJ2-3, the full variable domain is DGGITQSPKYLFRKEGQNVTLSCEQNLNHDAMYWYRQDPGQGLRLIYYSQIVNDFQKGDIAEGYSVSREKKESFPLTVTSAQKNPTAFYLCATGPTDTQYFGPGTRLTVL.

This clonotype was seen a few times. The CDR3 loop reads CASRPRGQTNTGELFF. DNA of the CDR3: TGCGCCAGCAGACCAAGGGGGCAGACGAACACCGGGGAGCTGTTTTTT. The chain is built from TRBV5-1 and TRBJ2-2; TRBD1 agrees at 7 bases. The CDR3 has 16 amino acids. V shed 5 bases, J shed 0 bases, and the junction held 7 bases outside the gene matches. Germline V gene lookup returns CDR1 SGHRS and CDR2 YFSETQ.

In this sample, this clonotype turned up many times. The rearrangement joins TRBV6-1 to TRBJ1-4, with 7 nucleotides matching TRBD1. CDR1 MNHNS and CDR2 SASEGT come from the germline V gene. With V trimmed by 8 bases and J by 6 bases, 12 bases remained unmatched. The CDR3 spans 15 residues. The CDR3 protein is CASGEMDRMDEKLFF. The CDR3 DNA reads as TGTGCCAGCGGGGAAATGGACAGGATGGATGAAAAACTGTTTTTT.

This clonotype has a count of ten or more. V is TRBV7-9 and J is TRBJ1-4; D is possibly TRBD1 (6 bases). Germline V gives CDR1 SEHNR, CDR2 FQNEAQ (reference sequence). The CDR3 has 15 amino acids. V lost 5 bases, J lost 9 bases, and 19 bases lay in between. The CDR3 is CASSPGESDGQKLFF. CDR3 DNA: TGTGCCAGCAGCCCAGGGGAAAGTGACGGCCAAAAACTGTTTTTT.

This clonotype has a handful of counts. The chain has TRBV4-2 and TRBJ2-3, with D tentatively TRBD2 (5 bases). This CDR3 is 15 amino acids long. V was cut by 2 bases and J by 4 bases, with 13 bases left in between. CDR1 and CDR2 from the germline V gene are LGHNA and YNFKEQ. CDR3 sequence: CASSQTGLASDTQYF. CDR3 DNA sequence: TGTGCCAGCAGCCAAACCGGGCTAGCTTCAGATACGCAGTATTTT.

This clonotype has more than one count but fewer than ten. The V gene is TRBV11-2, the J gene TRBJ2-3; D uncertain. The CDR3 runs to 14 residues. Trimming left V 5 bases short and J 4 bases short, with 13 bases between. Germline CDR1 and CDR2: SGHAT and FQNNGV. The CDR3 here is CASSALRAPDTQYF. CDR3 nucleotide sequence: TGTGCCAGCAGCGCCCTCCGGGCTCCAGATACGCAGTATTTT.

The rearrangement joins TRBV5-8 to TRBJ1-3; the D is unclear. Germline CDR1 and CDR2: SGHTS and YDEGEE. V was shortened by 1 base and J by 0 bases, with 11 bases between the two germline ends. The CDR3 is 16 residues long. As DNA, the CDR3 is TGTGCCAGCAGCTTGAAGCGGCCCGACTCTGGAAACACCATATATTTT. Translated, it gives CASSLKRPDSGNTIYF.

This clonotype has just a few counts. The chain couples TRBV20-1 to TRBJ2-5; D possibly matches TRBD1 or TRBD2 (5 bases each). The CDR3 runs to 18 residues. The V gene's germline CDR1 is DFQATT and CDR2 SNEGSKA (reference sequence). Trimming took off 0 bases at V and 5 bases at J, with 25 bases between the two ends. Here the CDR3 reads CSARDQHGPGPTRETQYF. As DNA, the CDR3 is TGCAGTGCTAGAGATCAGCATGGTCCGGGACCCACAAGGGAGACCCAGTACTTC.

There are many counts of this clonotype. CDR3 nucleotides: TGCGCCAGCAGCCGACTAGGGGTAGCCAAAAACATTCAGTACTTC. It translates to CASSRLGVAKNIQYF. The rearrangement links TRBV4-1 to TRBJ2-4; D possibly corresponds to TRBD2 (6 bases). CDR3 length equals 15 residues. Trimming removed 4 bases at V and 0 bases at J, with 10 bases between. CDR1 is MGHRA, CDR2 YSYEKL, per germline.

The chain links TRBV6-1 to TRBJ1-2, with D tentatively TRBD1 (6 bases). The germline V gene has CDR1 MNHNS and CDR2 SASEGT. Deletions cut 5 bases from V and 3 bases from J, with 13 bases between. The CDR3 extends over 14 amino acids. For the CDR3, the DNA is TGTGCCAGCAGTCCACAGGGTCGACACTATGGCTACACCTTC. Protein product: CASSPQGRHYGYTF.

This clonotype was seen a handful of times. V is TRBV10-1 and J is TRBJ2-1, with 12 bases fitting TRBD2. The trim removed 8 bases at V and 5 bases at J, leaving 4 bases unmatched. This CDR3 comprises 14 residues. Germline CDR1 reads WNHNN; CDR2 reads SYGVQD (reference sequence). The CDR3 coding sequence is TGCGCCAGCGCACGGACTAGCGGGAACAATGAGCAGTTCTTC. This codes for CASARTSGNNEQFF.

The sample holds a few counts of this clonotype. This chain joins TRBV7-7 and TRBJ2-2; D possibly uses TRBD1 or TRBD2 (5 bases each). There are 14 residues in the CDR3. V lost 5 bases and J lost 3, with 10 bases in between. Germline V gene data show CDR1 as SSHAT and CDR2 as FNYEAQ (reference sequence). The CDR3 reads CASSRQRDTGELFF. In nucleotides, the CDR3 is TGTGCCAGCAGCCGACAGAGGGACACCGGGGAGCTGTTTTTT.

This clonotype was counted between two and nine times. The chain couples TRBV5-1 to TRBJ2-3; perhaps TRBD1 as D (5 bases). The V gene's germline CDR1 is SGHRS and CDR2 YFSETQ. There are 14 residues in the CDR3. Deletions cut 3 bases from V and 2 bases from J, with 10 bases between. The CDR3 spells CASSWGGATDTQYF. The DNA of the CDR3 is TGCGCCAGCAGCTGGGGTGGGGCCACAGATACGCAGTATTTT.

The V call is TRBV6-1, the J call TRBJ1-1, with unresolved D. The germline V and J ends were trimmed by 4 bases and 0 bases, with 9 bases remaining between them. The CDR3 is 14 amino acids. The germline CDR1 and CDR2 sequences are MNHNS and SASEGT. The CDR3 here is CASSVGNLNTEAFF. The CDR3 nucleotides read TGTGCCAGCAGTGTAGGGAATCTGAACACTGAAGCTTTCTTT.